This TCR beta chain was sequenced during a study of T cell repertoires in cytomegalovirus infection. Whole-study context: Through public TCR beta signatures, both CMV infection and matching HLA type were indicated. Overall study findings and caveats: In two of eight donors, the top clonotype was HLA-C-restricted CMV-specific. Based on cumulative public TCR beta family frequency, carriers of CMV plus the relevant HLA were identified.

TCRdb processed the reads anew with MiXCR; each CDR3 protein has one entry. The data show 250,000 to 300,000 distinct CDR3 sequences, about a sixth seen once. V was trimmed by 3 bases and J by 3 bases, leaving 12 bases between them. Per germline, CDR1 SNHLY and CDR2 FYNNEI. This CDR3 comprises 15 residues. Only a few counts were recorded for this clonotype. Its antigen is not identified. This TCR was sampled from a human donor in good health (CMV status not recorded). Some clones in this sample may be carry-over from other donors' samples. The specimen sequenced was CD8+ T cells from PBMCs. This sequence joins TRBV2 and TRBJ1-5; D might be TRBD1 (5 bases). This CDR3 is CASSDSRAYNQPQHF. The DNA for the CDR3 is TGTGCCAGCAGTGATAGCAGGGCGTACAATCAGCCCCAGCATTTT.